This entry describes one TCR beta chain. The data derive from a study of brain T cells in children with intractable seizures. Data came from immunoSEQ multiplex PCR; TCRdb stores just in-frame clones and leaves some out. The sample records tens of thousands of clones, roughly 92% being singletons. Germline-derived CDR1 and CDR2 are SNHLY and FYNNEI. The ends were cut back, 3 bases at V and 5 bases at J, with 3 bases in the middle. The CDR3 has 11 residues. J is TRBJ2-3 and V is TRBV2, with no clear D. The material was peripheral blood, obtained at surgery. The TCR comes from a boy younger than 18 with focal cortical dysplasia and intractable seizures. CDR3 residues: CASSEGDTQYF. For the CDR3, the DNA is TGTGCCAGCAGTGAGGGAGATACGCAGTATTTT.